The rows below give T cell receptor beta chains drawn from one sample of a study of blood T cell dynamics during melanoma immunotherapy. TCRdb's copy holds only in-frame clones and misses some; the assay was immunoSEQ multiplex PCR. The table shows about 6,300 clones, with approximately 85% occurring only once. This specimen was blood, taken from a patient treated with checkpoint blockade. The receptors derive from a human donor with melanoma. CDR3s include the opening cysteine and the closing phenylalanine or tryptophan. Fields, in order: J gene, V gene, D gene, clone size, CDR3 protein, CDR3 DNA. D genes are given only for firm matches. Where a row states a size, it is once, few, many or the class of an expanded clone; other rows omit it.

j_call: TRBJ2-7; v_call: TRBV27; d_call: TRBD1; clone_size: -; cdr3_aa: CASKGQGSWSYEQYF; cdr3_nt: TGTGCCAGCAAGGGACAGGGAAGCTGGTCCTACGAGCAGTACTTC
j_call: TRBJ1-4; v_call: TRBV27; d_call: -; clone_size: -; cdr3_aa: CASSPPRSATNEKLFF; cdr3_nt: TGTGCCAGCAGCCCCCCCCGATCCGCAACTAATGAAAAACTGTTTTTT
j_call: TRBJ2-7; v_call: TRBV7-9; d_call: -; clone_size: -; cdr3_aa: CASSLAEGAQYF; cdr3_nt: TGTGCCAGCAGCTTAGCGGAAGGGGCGCAGTACTTC
j_call: TRBJ1-4; v_call: TRBV2; d_call: -; clone_size: -; cdr3_aa: CASTPGPTNEKLFF; cdr3_nt: TGTGCCAGCACCCCGGGACCCACTAATGAAAAACTGTTTTTT
j_call: TRBJ2-3; v_call: TRBV6-4; d_call: TRBD2; clone_size: -; cdr3_aa: CASSGGGATDTQYF; cdr3_nt: TGTGCCAGCAGTGGCGGGGGGGCCACAGATACGCAGTATTTT
j_call: TRBJ2-7; v_call: TRBV5-4; d_call: -; clone_size: -; cdr3_aa: CASSSHGTSTYEQYF; cdr3_nt: TGTGCCAGCAGCTCGCACGGGACATCTACCTACGAGCAGTACTTC
j_call: TRBJ2-7; v_call: TRBV5-1; d_call: TRBD1; clone_size: -; cdr3_aa: CASSLVGQGHEQYF; cdr3_nt: TGCGCCAGCAGCTTGGTGGGACAGGGACACGAGCAGTACTTC
j_call: TRBJ1-5; v_call: TRBV6-1; d_call: -; clone_size: -; cdr3_aa: CASSGRAEPQHF; cdr3_nt: TGTGCCAGCAGCGGAAGGGCGGAGCCCCAGCATTTT
j_call: TRBJ1-1; v_call: TRBV11-2; d_call: -; clone_size: -; cdr3_aa: CASSHLKGRNTEAFF; cdr3_nt: TGTGCCAGCAGCCACCTTAAAGGGCGGAACACTGAAGCTTTCTTT
j_call: TRBJ2-3; v_call: TRBV7-9; d_call: TRBD2; clone_size: -; cdr3_aa: CASSWVIGMRGESTDTQYF; cdr3_nt: TGTGCCAGCAGCTGGGTAATTGGTATGCGGGGGGAAAGCACAGATACGCAGTATTTT
j_call: TRBJ2-6; v_call: TRBV11-2; d_call: -; clone_size: -; cdr3_aa: CASSLARAAANVLTF; cdr3_nt: TGTGCCAGCAGCTTAGCGCGAGCTGCGGCCAACGTCCTGACTTTC
j_call: TRBJ1-4; v_call: TRBV7-8; d_call: -; clone_size: -; cdr3_aa: CASSFDSSANEKLFF; cdr3_nt: TGCGCCAGCAGCTTTGACAGTTCGGCTAATGAAAAACTGTTTTTT
j_call: TRBJ2-4; v_call: TRBV6-4; d_call: -; clone_size: -; cdr3_aa: CASSPTRVNIQYF; cdr3_nt: TGTGCCAGCAGCCCCACCCGGGTAAACATTCAGTACTTC
j_call: TRBJ2-1; v_call: TRBV7-3; d_call: -; clone_size: -; cdr3_aa: CASSTELRATYNEQFF; cdr3_nt: TGTGCCAGCAGCACCGAGCTTCGGGCGACCTACAATGAGCAGTTCTTC
j_call: TRBJ1-4; v_call: TRBV12-5; d_call: -; clone_size: -; cdr3_aa: CASAGQGNEKLFF; cdr3_nt: TGTGCTAGTGCAGGGCAGGGGAATGAAAAACTGTTTTTT
j_call: TRBJ1-2; v_call: TRBV5-1; d_call: -; clone_size: -; cdr3_aa: CASSLADTNLGYTF; cdr3_nt: TGCGCCAGCAGCTTGGCAGACACCAACTTAGGCTACACCTTC
j_call: TRBJ1-2; v_call: TRBV7-9; d_call: -; clone_size: -; cdr3_aa: CASGDPLYGYTF; cdr3_nt: TGTGCCAGCGGGGACCCGCTCTATGGCTACACCTTC
j_call: TRBJ2-3; v_call: TRBV6-6; d_call: -; clone_size: -; cdr3_aa: CASSPGLDPQYF; cdr3_nt: TGTGCCAGCAGTCCGGGCCTAGACCCGCAGTATTTT
j_call: TRBJ1-5; v_call: TRBV5-8; d_call: TRBD1; clone_size: -; cdr3_aa: CASSPGQGAPGQPQHF; cdr3_nt: TGTGCCAGCAGCCCGGGACAGGGGGCGCCAGGTCAGCCCCAGCATTTT
j_call: TRBJ1-6; v_call: TRBV7-3; d_call: -; clone_size: once; cdr3_aa: CASSQNNSPLHF; cdr3_nt: TGTGCCAGCAGCCAAAACAATTCACCCCTCCACTTT
j_call: TRBJ1-2; v_call: TRBV7-6; d_call: TRBD1; clone_size: -; cdr3_aa: CASSSRGQVWDGYTF; cdr3_nt: TGTGCCAGCAGCTCCAGGGGGCAGGTTTGGGATGGCTACACCTTC
j_call: TRBJ2-5; v_call: TRBV4-1; d_call: TRBD1; clone_size: -; cdr3_aa: CASSQGQGIHQPQETQYF; cdr3_nt: TGCGCCAGCAGCCAGGGACAGGGAATCCATCAACCCCAAGAGACCCAGTACTTC
j_call: TRBJ1-4; v_call: TRBV5-5; d_call: -; clone_size: -; cdr3_aa: CASSLSTGVGTLFF; cdr3_nt: TGTGCCAGCAGCTTGTCGACGGGGGTGGGTACACTGTTTTTT
j_call: TRBJ1-2; v_call: TRBV19; d_call: TRBD1; clone_size: -; cdr3_aa: CASSLRDRAYGYTF; cdr3_nt: TGTGCCAGTAGTCTCCGGGACAGGGCCTATGGCTACACCTTC
j_call: TRBJ2-7; v_call: TRBV4-2; d_call: -; clone_size: -; cdr3_aa: CASSQDLLLREQYF; cdr3_nt: TGTGCCAGCAGCCAAGATTTACTGCTCCGGGAGCAGTACTTC
j_call: TRBJ1-5; v_call: TRBV9; d_call: -; clone_size: -; cdr3_aa: CASSLQAAGQPQHF; cdr3_nt: TGTGCCAGCAGCTTACAGGCCGCTGGGCAGCCCCAGCATTTT
j_call: TRBJ1-5; v_call: TRBV19; d_call: TRBD1; clone_size: -; cdr3_aa: CASSEGALYSNQPQHF; cdr3_nt: TGTGCCAGTTCCGAGGGGGCGCTATATAGCAATCAGCCCCAGCATTTT
j_call: TRBJ2-5; v_call: TRBV6-5; d_call: -; clone_size: -; cdr3_aa: CASRPTGAPGTQYF; cdr3_nt: TGTGCCAGCAGACCCACGGGGGCCCCAGGGACCCAGTACTTC
j_call: TRBJ2-3; v_call: TRBV27; d_call: TRBD1; clone_size: -; cdr3_aa: CASSSTGTGYSTDTQYF; cdr3_nt: TGTGCCAGCAGTTCGACGGGGACAGGCTATAGCACAGATACGCAGTATTTT
j_call: TRBJ1-5; v_call: TRBV10-3; d_call: -; clone_size: -; cdr3_aa: CAISEATGINQPQHF; cdr3_nt: TGTGCCATCAGTGAGGCAACAGGGATAAATCAGCCCCAGCATTTT
j_call: TRBJ2-7; v_call: TRBV6-5; d_call: TRBD1; clone_size: -; cdr3_aa: CASSYSGQGGSYEQYF; cdr3_nt: TGTGCCAGCAGTTACTCCGGACAGGGGGGCTCCTACGAGCAGTACTTC
j_call: TRBJ1-4; v_call: TRBV6-5; d_call: -; clone_size: -; cdr3_aa: CASSYSKGGKLFF; cdr3_nt: TGTGCCAGCAGTTACTCGAAGGGAGGAAAACTGTTTTTT
j_call: TRBJ2-5; v_call: TRBV7-3; d_call: TRBD2; clone_size: -; cdr3_aa: CASSPTSGGAGETQYF; cdr3_nt: TGTGCCAGCAGCCCGACTAGCGGGGGGGCCGGGGAGACCCAGTACTTC
j_call: TRBJ1-2; v_call: TRBV10-3; d_call: TRBD1; clone_size: -; cdr3_aa: CAISEQDRPSNYGYTF; cdr3_nt: TGTGCCATCAGTGAGCAGGACAGGCCTTCCAACTATGGCTACACCTTC
j_call: TRBJ1-2; v_call: TRBV4-1; d_call: -; clone_size: large; cdr3_aa: CASSGQSYGYTF; cdr3_nt: TGCGCCAGCAGCGGACAGAGCTATGGCTACACCTTC
j_call: TRBJ2-3; v_call: TRBV7-9; d_call: -; clone_size: few; cdr3_aa: CASSLSGPEGHTQYF; cdr3_nt: TGTGCCAGCAGCTTGAGTGGGCCTGAGGGACATACGCAGTATTTT
j_call: TRBJ1-6; v_call: TRBV5-4; d_call: -; clone_size: -; cdr3_aa: CASSLGGSHNSPLHF; cdr3_nt: TGTGCCAGCAGCTTGGGGGGTAGCCATAATTCACCCCTCCACTTT
j_call: TRBJ2-5; v_call: TRBV5-4; d_call: TRBD1; clone_size: once; cdr3_aa: CASSFQGGPKETQYF; cdr3_nt: TGTGCCAGCAGCTTCCAAGGGGGCCCAAAAGAGACCCAGTACTTC
j_call: TRBJ2-5; v_call: TRBV19; d_call: -; clone_size: -; cdr3_aa: CASSIGPSQETQYF; cdr3_nt: TGTGCCAGTAGTATAGGGCCCTCTCAAGAGACCCAGTACTTC
j_call: TRBJ2-5; v_call: TRBV6-6; d_call: -; clone_size: -; cdr3_aa: CASSYAGRETQYF; cdr3_nt: TGTGCCAGCAGTTACGCCGGGCGAGAGACCCAGTACTTC